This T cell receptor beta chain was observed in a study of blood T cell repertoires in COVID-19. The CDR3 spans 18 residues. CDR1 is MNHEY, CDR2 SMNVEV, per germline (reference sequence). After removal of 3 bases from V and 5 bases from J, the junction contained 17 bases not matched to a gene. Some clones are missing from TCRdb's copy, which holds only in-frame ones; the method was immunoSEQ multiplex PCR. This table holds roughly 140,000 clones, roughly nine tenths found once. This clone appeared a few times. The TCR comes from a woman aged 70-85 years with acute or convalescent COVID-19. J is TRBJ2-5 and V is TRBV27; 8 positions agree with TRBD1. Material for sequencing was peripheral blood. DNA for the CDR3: TGTGCCAGCAGTTTTGTCGCCCCGGGGCAGGGGGCGTTGGAGACCCAGTACTTC. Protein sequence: CASSFVAPGQGALETQYF.